This T cell receptor (beta chain) was obtained from a study of cytomegalovirus exposure and HLA in healthy donors. Findings and limits, study-wide: Earlier results showed most TCR beta V segments being productive about 90% or about 30% of the time. It was confirmed in vitro that three of the CMV-associated chains were specific for CMV antigens.

The donors were healthy bone marrow donors. Unrecorded immune exposure was likely among donors, who were nominally healthy when sampled. To note about this clone: Its antigen is still unknown.

J lost 1 base, V lost 4 bases, and 7 bases had no gene match. The V gene's germline CDR1 is MNHNS and CDR2 SASEGT. The CDR3 covers 16 residues. It was with 60 Vbeta and 13 Jbeta primers that the PCR ran. Clones were read by immunoSEQ multiplex PCR, and TCRdb kept only the in-frame ones, dropping some. There are hundreds of thousands of clones in the sample; approximately 82% occur only once, and 0.63% lies in the top ten. The sequence came from a man aged 18 to 35 in good health and CMV-seronegative. Sequenced: PBMCs. V usage is TRBV6-1 and J usage is TRBJ1-3; 7 positions match TRBD1. Here the CDR3 DNA reads TGTGCCAGCAGTGTCAGGGACAGCACATCTGGAAACACCATATATTTT. Its translation is CASSVRDSTSGNTIYF.